Reported below is one T cell receptor (beta chain). The sample comes from a study of blood T cell repertoires in COVID-19. Study in general: COVID-19 samples from acute and convalescent phases originated in the United States, Italy and Spain. PBMCs, B-cell-depleted T cells, or T cells were the source of the cDNA or gDNA that made up the material.

Authors' data handling: Estimated nucleated cell counts came from reference gene primer amplification. TCRdb keeps only in-frame clones here, not all; method: immunoSEQ multiplex PCR. From that table come the V and J calls and clone size; the DNA was used to work out D and trimming. Of 150,000 to 200,000 clones listed, more than 70% are singletons. The clonotype was recovered from a man aged 40-49 years with active or convalescent COVID-19. The material sequenced was peripheral blood.

CDR3 residues: CASSQEGRLWEKLFF. The CDR3 DNA reads TGCGCCAGCAGCCAAGAGGGCAGGTTGTGGGAAAAACTGTTTTTT. This rearrangement joins TRBV4-1 to TRBJ1-4; D ambiguous. The germline V gene has CDR1 MGHRA and CDR2 YSYEKL. Trimming left V 0 bases short and J 8 bases short, with 13 bases between. CDR3 size: 15 residues.